These 22 T cell receptor beta chains originate from one sample sequenced in a study of blood T cell repertoires in COVID-19. Produced via immunoSEQ multiplex PCR; TCRdb's table is partial and in-frame only. The repertoire holds roughly 150,000 clones, with about 80% as singletons. The sequencing sample was made of PBMCs or T cells enriched from blood (not recorded which). Receptor source: a man aged 50 to 59 who had recovered from COVID-19.

The chain couples TRBV9 to TRBJ2-1; TRBD2 aligns across 12 bases. This CDR3 is 16 amino acids long. Germline assignment: CDR1 SGDLS and CDR2 YYNGEE. The V and J ends lost 1 base and 8 bases, in that order; junction bases with no gene match: 7. The CDR3 DNA reads as TGTGCCAGCAGCGTATCTAGCGGGGGGGCCTTTGATGAGCAGTTCTTC. This encodes CASSVSSGGAFDEQFF.

This sequence joins TRBV5-4 and TRBJ2-2, with a possible D match to TRBD2 (7 bases). The germline gives CDR1 SGHNT, CDR2 YYREEE (reference sequence). V was clipped by 4 bases and J by 5 bases, with 18 bases between them. The CDR3 runs to 16 residues. The CDR3 loop is CASSPGGRGGTGELFF. CDR3 nucleotide sequence: TGTGCCAGCAGCCCCGGGGGCAGGGGAGGGACCGGGGAGCTGTTTTTT.

DNA for the CDR3: TGTGCCAGGGACAGGGATCGTAGCTCCTATAATTCACCCCTCCACTTT. It translates to CARDRDRSSYNSPLHF. The gene calls are TRBV27 and TRBJ1-6; 8 nucleotides align to TRBD1. This CDR3 region has 16 residues. The V gene end was trimmed by 9 bases and the J gene end by 0 bases; junction bases not matched to a gene: 7. Germline lookup yields CDR1 MNHEY and CDR2 SMNVEV (reference sequence).

The chain carries TRBV3-1 (or the pseudogene TRBV3-2) and TRBJ1-3; no definite D call. CDR1 and CDR2 from the germline V gene are LGHDT and YNNKEL (reference sequence). The CDR3 is 12 residues long. Between the trimmed V and J ends, which lost 3 bases and 4 bases, there was a span of 4 bases. The CDR3, as DNA: TGTGCCAGCAGCCAGTCGGGAAACACCATATATTTT. This translates into CASSQSGNTIYF.

V gene TRBV18 combines with J gene TRBJ1-2, with D unclear. Deletions cut 0 bases from V and 2 bases from J, with 19 bases between. From germline, CDR1 is KGHSH and CDR2 LQKENI. This CDR3 contains 18 residues. The CDR3 DNA sequence: TGTGCCAGCTCACCACCCAATTCTCCGATGGCAACCAACTATGGCTACACCTTC. Its protein product is CASSPPNSPMATNYGYTF.

The chain joins TRBV6-2 or TRBV6-3 to TRBJ1-4; the D gene is possibly TRBD1 (5 bases). This CDR3 spans 16 amino acids. Germline V lookup: CDR1 MNHEY, CDR2 SVGEGT. Trimming took 6 bases from V and 0 from J, leaving 14 bases between them. The CDR3 here is CASSPDSVPTNEKLFF. The CDR3 bases are TGTGCCAGCAGCCCTGACAGCGTACCAACTAATGAAAAACTGTTTTTT.

The rearrangement links TRBV6-5 to TRBJ1-2; 10 bases map to TRBD1. V was clipped by 6 bases and J by 8 bases; unmatched bases: 6. The V gene's germline CDR1 is MNHEY and CDR2 SVGAGI. CDR3 length: 13 residues. The CDR3 reads CASSADRGRGYTF. The CDR3 nucleotides read TGTGCCAGCAGCGCCGACAGGGGGCGAGGCTACACCTTC.

This clone was recorded only once. Here the CDR3 reads CASSSRGAMTYEQYF. The CDR3 DNA reads TGTGCCAGCAGCTCCAGGGGGGCGATGACCTACGAGCAGTACTTC. The V gene is TRBV11-2, the J gene TRBJ2-7, with a weak D call TRBD1 (7 bases). CDR1 SGHAT and CDR2 FQNNGV come from the germline V gene. Trimming stripped 4 bases from V and 2 bases from J, with 15 bases between. The CDR3 extends over 15 amino acids.

This chain uses TRBV24-1 with TRBJ1-6; 7 nucleotides match TRBD1. Per germline, CDR1 KGHDR and CDR2 SFDVKD. The CDR3 runs 18 residues. V lost 5 bases to trimming and J lost 8 bases; unmatched junction nucleotides: 17. The CDR3 DNA reads as TGTGCCACCAGTGGACAAGGGTTTAGGGGGCGCTTGGATTCACCCCTCCACTTT. Translated: CATSGQGFRGRLDSPLHF.

This rearrangement joins TRBV6-5 to TRBJ1-3, with D unresolved. Trimming shortened V by 4 bases and J by 0 bases, and 10 bases separated the two germline ends. The CDR3 loop spans 15 amino acids. Germline V gene sequence: CDR1 MNHEY, CDR2 SVGAGI. The CDR3: CASSSKPSSGNTIYF. The CDR3 region has the DNA TGTGCCAGCAGTTCGAAACCTAGCTCTGGAAACACCATATATTTT.

The rearrangement links TRBV7-8 to TRBJ2-3; 13 nucleotides match TRBD2. The trim removed 3 bases at V and 0 bases at J, leaving 3 bases unmatched. In germline, CDR1 is SGHVS, CDR2 FQNEAQ. This CDR3 has 17 residues. The CDR3 loop is CASSLGLAGPSTDTQYF. The CDR3 DNA is TGTGCCAGCAGCTTGGGACTAGCGGGGCCCAGCACAGATACGCAGTATTTT.

The rearrangement joins TRBV7-8 to TRBJ2-5, with 11 nucleotides matching TRBD2. The V gene end was trimmed by 5 bases and the J gene end by 4 bases; junction bases not matched to a gene: 6. Germline V CDR1 and CDR2: SGHVS, FQNEAQ. This CDR3 spans 15 amino acids. DNA for the CDR3: TGTGCCAGCAGCCAAACAGGACTAGCGGGAGAGACCCAGTACTTC. It codes for CASSQTGLAGETQYF.

The V and J genes are TRBV19 and TRBJ1-2, with no clear D. Germline assignment: CDR1 LNHDA and CDR2 SQIVND (reference sequence). The CDR3 has 12 amino acids. Trimming shortened V by 4 bases and J by 2 bases, and 5 bases separated the two germline ends. The CDR3 DNA is TGTGCCAGTAGTACCCAGAACTATGGCTACACCTTC. It is translated as CASSTQNYGYTF. Combining the CDR3 with reference TRBV19 and TRBJ1-2 gives the whole variable domain DGGITQSPKYLFRKEGQNVTLSCEQNLNHDAMYWYRQDPGQGLRLIYYSQIVNDFQKGDIAEGYSVSREKKESFPLTVTSAQKNPTAFYLCASSTQNYGYTFGSGTRLTVV.

The CDR3 DNA follows: TGCGCCAGCAGCCAGGAAAGAAGCCTCGTCCTAATCACAGATACGCAGTATTTT. It translates to CASSQERSLVLITDTQYF. The genes are TRBV5-1 and TRBJ2-3; D unclear. Trimming took 4 bases from V and 2 from J, leaving 23 bases between them. The CDR3 runs to 18 residues. The V gene's germline CDR1 is SGHRS and CDR2 YFSETQ.

The V call is TRBV7-3, the J call TRBJ1-1, with TRBD1 identical over 8 bases. V was clipped by 3 bases and J by 2 bases; unmatched bases: 2. Germline V gives CDR1 SGHTA, CDR2 FQGTGA. The CDR3 spans 14 residues. The CDR3 loop reads CASSFGQGNTEAFF. CDR3 in DNA: TGTGCCAGCAGCTTCGGACAGGGCAACACTGAAGCTTTCTTT. The variable domain in full, completed from reference TRBV7-3 and TRBJ1-1, reads GAGVSQTPSNKVTEKGKYVELRCDPISGHTALYWYRQSLGQGPEFLIYFQGTGAADDSGLPNDRFFAVRPEGSVSTLKIQRTERGDSAVYLCASSFGQGNTEAFFGQGTRLTVV.

This clone was observed a few times. J is TRBJ2-1 and V is TRBV6-4; 10 bases map to TRBD2. V shed 3 bases, J shed 5 bases, and the junction held 1 base outside the gene matches. Germline V gene sequence: CDR1 MRHNA, CDR2 SNTAGT. This CDR3 spans 14 amino acids. As DNA, the CDR3 is TGTGCCAGCAGTGAAGCGGGGGGGCACAATGAGCAGTTCTTC. Translation: CASSEAGGHNEQFF.

V usage is TRBV6-2 or TRBV6-3 and J usage is TRBJ1-5, with 7 positions matching TRBD1. CDR1 is MNHEY and CDR2 is SVGEGT in the germline V gene. This CDR3 comprises 15 residues. Trimming removed 6 bases from V and 4 bases from J; junction bases left unmatched: 9. Here the CDR3 DNA reads TGTGCCAGCAGCCTACAGGGGTGGGATAATCAGCCCCAGCATTTT. This sequence encodes CASSLQGWDNQPQHF.

The chain has TRBV27 and TRBJ1-2; 9 bases map to TRBD1. The CDR3 sequence is 12 residues long. CDR1 is MNHEY and CDR2 is SMNVEV in the germline V gene (reference sequence). After removal of 8 bases from V and 6 bases from J, the junction contained 4 bases not matched to a gene. CDR3 DNA: TGTGCCAGCGGACAGGGGTGGGATGGCTACACCTTC. Translation: CASGQGWDGYTF.

The rearrangement joins TRBV5-6 to TRBJ2-1, with D perhaps matching TRBD1 (5 bases). The CDR3 length is 13 residues. V was shortened by 1 base and J by 9 bases, with 11 bases between the two germline ends. CDR1 is SGHDT and CDR2 is YYEEEE in the germline V gene. The CDR3 DNA reads as TGTGCCAGCAGCTTGCGCAGGGCCGGTGAGCAGTTCTTC. As protein: CASSLRRAGEQFF.

CDR3 DNA: TGTGCCAGCAGCTTGGCCTTTGAAGCGGGGGGGCTAGAGACCCAGTACTTC. Translating it yields CASSLAFEAGGLETQYF. The genes are TRBV5-4 and TRBJ2-5; 10 bases agree with TRBD2. The CDR3 totals 17 residues. CDR1 is SGHNT, CDR2 YYREEE, per germline (reference sequence). The V and J ends lost 0 bases and 4 bases, in that order; junction bases with no gene match: 9.

The chain joins TRBV2 to TRBJ1-4; D uncertain. The CDR3 loop spans 13 amino acids. Germline CDR1 is SNHLY and CDR2 is FYNNEI. Trimming left V 4 bases short and J 5 bases short, with 8 bases between. The CDR3 region is CASSGTGNEKLFF. CDR3 sequence (DNA): TGTGCCAGCAGTGGCACGGGGAATGAAAAACTGTTTTTT.

The chain is built from TRBV28 and TRBJ1-1; D may be TRBD1 (5 bases). Trimming took off 6 bases at V and 1 base at J, with 15 bases between the two ends. This CDR3 is built from 15 residues. Germline assignment: CDR1 MDHEN and CDR2 SYDVKM. The CDR3 DNA sequence: TGTGCCAGCAGCCCTAACCAGGGCACGAACACTGAAGCTTTCTTT. It encodes CASSPNQGTNTEAFF.